This TCR beta chain was obtained from a study of CD8 T cells in ankylosing spondylitis. Regarding the study as a whole: Made up of 7 to 9 highly homologous variants, a TCR beta motif appeared characteristic of ankylosing spondylitis blood.

By quantitative 5'-RACE with molecular barcodes, the TCR beta libraries were made. TCRdb itself ran the 5' RACE reads through MiXCR, one entry per CDR3 protein. The profile shows a few hundred thousand distinct CDR3 sequences, 8% to 11% of them singletons. This clonotype was seen ten or more times. Its antigen is as yet unknown. Trimming left V 6 bases short and J 4 bases short, with 17 bases between. The CDR3 runs to 15 residues. The sequence came from a male donor with ankylosing spondylitis or in good health (not recorded which). This chain connects TRBV12-3 or TRBV12-4 to TRBJ2-3, with unresolved D. The sample taken for sequencing was blood, either unsorted or a sorted T cell fraction (not recorded which). CDR3 amino acids: CASSPRALGSDTQYF. CDR3 sequence (DNA): TGTGCCAGCAGCCCCCGTGCGCTGGGATCAGATACGCAGTATTTT.